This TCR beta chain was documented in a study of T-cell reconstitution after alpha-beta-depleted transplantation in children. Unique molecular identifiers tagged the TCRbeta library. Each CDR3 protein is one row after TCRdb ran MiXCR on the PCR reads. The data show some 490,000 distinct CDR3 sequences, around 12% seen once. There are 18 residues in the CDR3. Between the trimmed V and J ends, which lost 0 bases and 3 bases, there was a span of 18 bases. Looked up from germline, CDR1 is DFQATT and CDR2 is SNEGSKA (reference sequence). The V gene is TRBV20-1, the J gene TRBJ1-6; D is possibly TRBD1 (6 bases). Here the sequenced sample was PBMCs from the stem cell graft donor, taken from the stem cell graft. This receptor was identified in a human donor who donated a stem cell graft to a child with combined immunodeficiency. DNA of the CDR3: TGCAGTGCTAGAGATCTGGGGGTCGGGGGCCTCTATAATTCACCCCTCCACTTT. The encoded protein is CSARDLGVGGLYNSPLHF.